This TCR beta chain emerged from a study of CD8 T cells in Susac syndrome. High-throughput TCR beta sequencing covered peripheral CD8+ and CD4+ T cells. Controls were age- and sex-matched healthy donors. The CD8+ and CD4+ T cells were negatively isolated, with the TEMRA cells enriched by FACS. Between the trimmed V and J ends, which lost 2 bases and 8 bases, there was a span of 15 bases. Germline CDR1 reads MNHEY; CDR2 reads SVGAGI. The CDR3 runs to 15 residues. It was with random hexamers that roughly 0.45 to 1 ug RNA was reverse transcribed. Amplification of the TCR beta CDR3 was carried out by immunoSEQ multiplex PCR, which spanned a total of 54 Vbeta and 13 Jbeta segments. TCRdb re-called the immunoSEQ multiplex PCR reads with MiXCR, one entry per CDR3 protein. The data contain about 120,000 distinct CDR3 sequences, roughly 92% of them seen just once; the ten biggest clones take up 0.12%.

This sequence was found in a human donor in good health. The specimen was CD8+ T cells from PBMCs. V is TRBV6-5 and J is TRBJ1-4; perhaps TRBD1 as D (6 bases). The CDR3 region is CASSYGWGAGEKLFF. CDR3 DNA sequence: TGTGCCAGCAGTTACGGGTGGGGGGCAGGCGAAAAACTGTTTTTT.